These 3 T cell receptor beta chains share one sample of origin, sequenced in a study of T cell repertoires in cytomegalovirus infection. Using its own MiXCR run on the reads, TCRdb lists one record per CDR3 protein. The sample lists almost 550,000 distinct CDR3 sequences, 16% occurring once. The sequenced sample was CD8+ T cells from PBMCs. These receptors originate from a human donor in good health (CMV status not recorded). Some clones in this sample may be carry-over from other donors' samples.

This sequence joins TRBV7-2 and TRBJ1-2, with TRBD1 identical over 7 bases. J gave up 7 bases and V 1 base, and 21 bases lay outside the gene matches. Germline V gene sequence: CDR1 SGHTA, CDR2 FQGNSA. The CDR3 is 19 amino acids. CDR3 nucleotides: TGTGCCAGCAGCTTAGGGGACTTCACTCCGACAGGGTTGTGTAGTGGCTACACCTTC. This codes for CASSLGDFTPTGLCSGYTF.

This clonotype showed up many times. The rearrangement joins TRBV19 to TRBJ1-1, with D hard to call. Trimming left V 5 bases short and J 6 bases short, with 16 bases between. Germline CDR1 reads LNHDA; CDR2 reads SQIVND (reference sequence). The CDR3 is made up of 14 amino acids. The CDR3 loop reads CASSEPYRIAEAFF. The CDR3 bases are TGTGCCAGTAGTGAACCTTATCGGATTGCTGAAGCTTTCTTT.

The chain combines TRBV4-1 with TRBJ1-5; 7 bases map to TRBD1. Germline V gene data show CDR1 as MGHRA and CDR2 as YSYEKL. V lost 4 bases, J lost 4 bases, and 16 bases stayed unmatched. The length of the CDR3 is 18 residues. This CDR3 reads CASSLGSNKGTANQPQHF. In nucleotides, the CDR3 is TGCGCCAGCAGCCTCGGATCCAATAAAGGGACAGCAAATCAGCCCCAGCATTTT.